These 17 T cell receptor beta chains were sequenced from one sample in a study of shared clonotypes between healthy human individuals (TCRdb year 2020). Libraries were made using the immunoSEQ multiplex PCR assay. TCRdb provides this immuneACCESS table in a form limited to in-frame rearrangements. Some clones are lacking; in checked studies, under half of them reflect an unresolved V gene, and why the rest are absent is not known. This sample is represented by 2 million to 2.5 million clones; roughly 91% of them were singletons. Of the sample, 1.5% to 2% falls within the top ten clones. CD8 naive samples were obtained by positive selection for CCR7 among CD45RO-negative cells, yielding a CD45RA+CCR7+ population from which TemRA cells were excluded. What was sequenced was naive CD8+ T cells from PBMCs. The cell subset or site label for this specimen denotes: CD45RA+CCR7+. These TCRs come from a young man in good health. Some clones in this sample may be carry-over from other donors' samples.

The V gene is TRBV2, the J gene TRBJ2-1; D possibly corresponds to TRBD2 (6 bases). The V end was cut by 2 bases, the J end by 8 bases, with 16 bases between. CDR1 and CDR2 from the germline V gene are SNHLY and FYNNEI. The CDR3 length is 15 residues. CDR3 in amino acids: CASSELGGGWDEQFF. CDR3 sequence (DNA): TGTGCCAGCAGTGAATTGGGGGGAGGCTGGGATGAGCAGTTCTTC. Looking up the rest from reference TRBV2 and TRBJ2-1 gives the full variable domain: EPEVTQTPSHQVTQMGQEVILRCVPISNHLYFYWYRQILGQKVEFLVSFYNNEISEKSEIFDDQFSVERPDGSNFTLKIRSTKLEDSAMYFCASSELGGGWDEQFFGPGTRLTVL.

The chain employs TRBV7-9 and TRBJ2-7; 8 positions match TRBD1. The germline V gene has CDR1 SEHNR and CDR2 FQNEAQ (reference sequence). After removal of 0 bases from V and 5 bases from J, the junction contained 6 bases not matched to a gene. This CDR3 region has 15 residues. CDR3 sequence reads: CASSLAPDRGHEQYF. DNA for the CDR3: TGTGCCAGCAGCTTAGCTCCCGACAGGGGTCACGAGCAGTACTTC.

The chain is built from TRBV5-1 and TRBJ2-5; 11 bases fit TRBD2. Trimming removed 0 bases from V and 2 bases from J; junction bases left unmatched: 9. Per germline, CDR1 SGHRS and CDR2 YFSETQ. The CDR3 length is 18 residues. Written as DNA, the CDR3 is TGCGCCAGCAGCTTGGTACCTAGCGGGAGGTCCATACAAGAGACCCAGTACTTC. Residues: CASSLVPSGRSIQETQYF.

This clone appeared a few times. This chain joins TRBV5-1 and TRBJ2-7, with a tentative D call TRBD2 (6 bases). This CDR3 comprises 15 residues. Germline CDR1 SGHRS, CDR2 YFSETQ. The V end lost 3 bases, the J end lost 0 bases, and 13 bases lay between the germline ends. CDR3 in amino acids: CASSWFSGSSYEQYF. CDR3 DNA: TGCGCCAGCAGCTGGTTTAGCGGCAGCTCCTACGAGCAGTACTTC. Together with reference TRBV5-1 and TRBJ2-7, the CDR3 gives the full variable domain: KAGVTQTPRYLIKTRGQQVTLSCSPISGHRSVSWYQQTPGQGLQFLFEYFSETQRNKGNFPGRFSGRQFSNSRSEMNVSTLELGDSALYLCASSWFSGSSYEQYFGPGTRLTVT.

Only one count was recorded for this clone. This sequence joins TRBV27 and TRBJ1-1, with 8 bases aligning to TRBD1. Germline V gene sequence: CDR1 MNHEY, CDR2 SMNVEV (reference sequence). CDR3 length: 15 amino acids. V trimming: 2 bases; J trimming: 1 base; junction bases outside the gene matches: 3. CDR3 DNA sequence: TGTGCCAGCAGTTTAGCAGGGGGCGGGAACACTGAAGCTTTCTTT. Its translation is CASSLAGGGNTEAFF.

This clone was seen a handful of times. Other DNA sequences of this sample code for an identical CDR3. The V and J genes are TRBV5-6 and TRBJ2-1, with D uncertain. CDR1 and CDR2 from the germline V gene are SGHDT and YYEEEE. The CDR3 has 13 amino acids. Between the trimmed V and J ends, which lost 0 bases and 3 bases, there was a span of 4 bases. In DNA form, the CDR3 reads TGTGCCAGCAGCTTGGGTTACTACAATGAGCAGTTCTTC. Translated, it gives CASSLGYYNEQFF. The full variable domain, with the rest looked up from reference TRBV5-6 and TRBJ2-1, is DAGVTQSPTHLIKTRGQQVTLRCSPKSGHDTVSWYQQALGQGPQFIFQYYEEEERQRGNFPDRFSGHQFPNYSSELNVNALLLGDSALYLCASSLGYYNEQFFGPGTRLTVL.

The J gene is TRBJ1-5, the V gene TRBV6-1, with TRBD1 as a possible D gene (5 bases). From germline, CDR1 is MNHNS and CDR2 SASEGT. V lost 7 bases and J 5 bases, leaving 15 bases between the germline ends. The CDR3 runs to 14 residues. This CDR3 reads CASTSWQGDQPQHF. CDR3 DNA sequence: TGTGCCAGCACCTCCTGGCAGGGAGATCAGCCCCAGCATTTT.

This sequence joins TRBV9 and TRBJ2-7, with D perhaps assigned TRBD1 or TRBD2 (6 bases each). The CDR3 has 15 residues. The V gene's germline CDR1 is SGDLS and CDR2 YYNGEE. The germline V and J ends were trimmed by 3 bases and 3 bases, with 16 bases remaining between them. CDR3 nucleotides: TGTGCCAGCAGCGCGGGGGTAGGCAGGGGCTACGAGCAGTACTTC. This codes for CASSAGVGRGYEQYF.

This rearrangement joins TRBV28 to TRBJ1-1; D gene unclear. There are 13 residues in the CDR3. V was shortened by 5 bases and J by 1 base, with 8 bases between the two germline ends. Germline assignment: CDR1 MDHEN and CDR2 SYDVKM. The CDR3 nucleotides read TGTGCCAGCAGTATCTCAGGGAACACTGAAGCTTTCTTT. Its translation: CASSISGNTEAFF.

This clone came up once. V and J are TRBV2 and TRBJ1-1; 11 nucleotides align to TRBD1. Unmatched junction bases numbered 2, after V lost 2 bases and J lost 0 bases. This CDR3 region has 16 residues. Germline lookup yields CDR1 SNHLY and CDR2 FYNNEI. CDR3 sequence reads: CASSEWTGGLNTEAFF. The CDR3 nucleotides read TGTGCCAGCAGTGAATGGACAGGGGGCTTGAACACTGAAGCTTTCTTT.

This chain uses TRBV29-1 with TRBJ2-1; D is unresolved. Germline lookup yields CDR1 SQVTM and CDR2 ANQGSEA. The CDR3 extends over 13 amino acids. The V gene lost 4 bases and the J gene lost 6 bases, with 13 bases spanning the gap. CDR3 sequence (DNA): TGCAGCGTTGGCGCTGGGCCCCGCAATGAGCAGTTCTTC. This codes for CSVGAGPRNEQFF.

This clone was found once. The V gene is TRBV5-4, the J gene TRBJ2-7, with 12 nucleotides matching TRBD2. This CDR3 comprises 16 residues. Germline V gene data show CDR1 as SGHNT and CDR2 as YYREEE (reference sequence). J lost 1 base, V lost 3 bases, and 5 bases had no gene match. The CDR3 here is CASSSGTSGRSYEQYF. CDR3 nucleotide sequence: TGTGCCAGCAGCTCAGGGACTAGCGGGCGGTCCTACGAGCAGTACTTC.

Here the CDR3 DNA reads TGTGCCAGAAGTGGTGCTGGGAAGCGGGAGTGGGTTTCCGAGCAGTACTTC. Protein: CARSGAGKREWVSEQYF. The chain employs TRBV11-3 and TRBJ2-7; the match to TRBD2 covers 8 bases. V dropped 9 bases and J dropped 6; count of bases not matched to a gene: 22. CDR3 size: 17 residues. Germline CDR1 and CDR2: SGHNT and YENEEA.

V is TRBV25-1 and J is TRBJ2-2, with D tentatively TRBD2 (5 bases). The CDR3 has 15 amino acids. The ends were cut back, 5 bases at V and 3 bases at J, with 13 bases in the middle. Germline assignment: CDR1 MGHDK and CDR2 SYGVNS. The CDR3 loop reads CASSPSGVYTGELFF. DNA of the CDR3: TGTGCCAGCAGTCCAAGCGGTGTCTACACCGGGGAGCTGTTTTTT.

This rearrangement joins TRBV11-2 to TRBJ2-3; D unresolved. V dropped 5 bases and J dropped 2 bases, with 17 bases sitting between them. The V gene's germline CDR1 is SGHAT and CDR2 FQNNGV. The CDR3 is 16 amino acids. This chain's CDR3 is CASSPVRVTATDTQYF. CDR3 bases: TGTGCCAGCAGCCCAGTACGCGTCACAGCCACAGATACGCAGTATTTT.

V is TRBV28 and J is TRBJ2-2; D is uncertain. The V end lost 5 bases, the J end lost 8 bases, and 12 bases lay between the germline ends. The CDR3 has 13 residues. CDR1 MDHEN and CDR2 SYDVKM come from the germline V gene. The CDR3 DNA follows: TGTGCCAGCAGTCCTTCTAGGCGAGGGGAGCTGTTTTTT. It translates to CASSPSRRGELFF.

V and J are TRBV7-2 and TRBJ2-3, with 10 bases fitting TRBD2. The germline CDR1 and CDR2 sequences are SGHTA and FQGNSA. The CDR3 has 16 residues. Trimming cost V 2 bases and J 6 bases; bases outside gene matches: 8. This chain's CDR3 is CASSLTLAGESDTQYF. The CDR3 DNA sequence: TGTGCCAGCAGCTTAACCCTAGCGGGAGAATCTGATACGCAGTATTTT.